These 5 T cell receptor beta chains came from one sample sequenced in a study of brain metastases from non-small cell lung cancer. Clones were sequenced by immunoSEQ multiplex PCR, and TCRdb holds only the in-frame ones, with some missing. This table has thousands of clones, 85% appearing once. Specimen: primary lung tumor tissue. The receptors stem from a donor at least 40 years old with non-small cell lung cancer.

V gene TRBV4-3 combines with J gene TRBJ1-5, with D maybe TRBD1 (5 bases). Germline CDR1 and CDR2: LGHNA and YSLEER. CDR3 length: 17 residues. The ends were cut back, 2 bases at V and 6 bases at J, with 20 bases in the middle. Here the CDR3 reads CASSQLVGQGISQPQHF. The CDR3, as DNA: TGCGCCAGCAGCCAATTAGTCGGGCAGGGAATCTCTCAGCCCCAGCATTTT.

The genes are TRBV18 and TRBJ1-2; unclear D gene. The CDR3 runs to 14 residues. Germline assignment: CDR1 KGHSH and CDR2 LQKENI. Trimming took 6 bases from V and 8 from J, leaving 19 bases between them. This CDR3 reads CASSSEGSVGGYTF. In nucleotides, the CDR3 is TGTGCCAGCTCGTCGGAAGGAAGCGTGGGGGGCTACACCTTC.

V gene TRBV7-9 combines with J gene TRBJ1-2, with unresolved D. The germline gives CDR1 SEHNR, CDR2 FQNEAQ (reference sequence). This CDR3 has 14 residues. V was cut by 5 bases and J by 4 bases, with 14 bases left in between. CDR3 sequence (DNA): TGTGCCAGCAGCCCGTTAGGCGGATCCTATGGCTACACCTTC. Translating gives CASSPLGGSYGYTF.

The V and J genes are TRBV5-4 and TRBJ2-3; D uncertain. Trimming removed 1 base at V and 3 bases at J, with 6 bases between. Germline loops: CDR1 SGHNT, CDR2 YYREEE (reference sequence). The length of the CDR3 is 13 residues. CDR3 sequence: CASSLYRTDTQYF. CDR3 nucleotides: TGTGCCAGCAGCTTGTATCGAACAGATACGCAGTATTTT.

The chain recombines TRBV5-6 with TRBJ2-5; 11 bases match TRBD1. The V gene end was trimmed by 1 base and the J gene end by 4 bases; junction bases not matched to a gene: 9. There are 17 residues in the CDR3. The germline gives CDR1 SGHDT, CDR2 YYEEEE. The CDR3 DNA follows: TGTGCCAGCAGCTTGCTGGGGGGGGACAGGGGGGGAGAGACCCAGTACTTC. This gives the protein CASSLLGGDRGGETQYF.